This is a list of T cell receptor beta chains from one sample in a study of cytomegalovirus exposure and HLA in healthy donors. Sequenced by immunoSEQ multiplex PCR; TCRdb stores in-frame clones only, minus some. The table has 150,000 to 200,000 clones, approximately 88% seen once. The specimen sequenced was PBMCs. The source of these receptors is a boy under 18 in good health and CMV-seronegative. Each CDR3 is given without its conserved first and last residue. Clone size is stated in some rows and not others, as once, few, many or a class when expanded.

j_call: TRBJ1-5; v_call: TRBV7-2; clone_size: .; cdr3_aa: ASSLGGGSNQPQH
j_call: TRBJ2-1; v_call: TRBV30; clone_size: .; cdr3_aa: AWSVPRGGVSSYNEQF
j_call: TRBJ2-1; v_call: TRBV18; clone_size: .; cdr3_aa: ASSPTPGRLNNEQF
j_call: TRBJ1-4; v_call: TRBV11-2; clone_size: .; cdr3_aa: ASSLFREISEKLF
j_call: TRBJ1-1; v_call: TRBV30; clone_size: few; cdr3_aa: AWTLNRNTEAF
j_call: TRBJ2-5; v_call: TRBV9; clone_size: .; cdr3_aa: ASSTTGTGGAETQY
j_call: TRBJ1-5; v_call: TRBV10-3; clone_size: .; cdr3_aa: AIGQGTYQPQH
j_call: TRBJ2-5; v_call: TRBV4-1; clone_size: .; cdr3_aa: ASSQDSDGMGGLETQY
j_call: TRBJ1-2; v_call: TRBV6-5; clone_size: few; cdr3_aa: ASSRDRDGFYGYT
j_call: TRBJ1-2; v_call: TRBV4-1; clone_size: .; cdr3_aa: ASSQDGWAGTPQGDNYGYT
j_call: TRBJ2-2; v_call: TRBV15; clone_size: .; cdr3_aa: ATSSYGQGMAGELF
j_call: TRBJ1-1; v_call: TRBV18; clone_size: .; cdr3_aa: ASSRRQGISTEAF
j_call: TRBJ2-1; v_call: TRBV25-1; clone_size: .; cdr3_aa: ASSSHRGGFDEQF
j_call: TRBJ2-5; v_call: TRBV9; clone_size: once; cdr3_aa: ASSVAQGMVETQY
j_call: TRBJ2-7; v_call: TRBV11-2; clone_size: .; cdr3_aa: ASSQTTEQY
j_call: TRBJ2-4; v_call: TRBV4-1; clone_size: .; cdr3_aa: ASSPRTAVAKNIQY
j_call: TRBJ1-2; v_call: TRBV5-8; clone_size: .; cdr3_aa: ASSLTVSYGYT
j_call: TRBJ2-1; v_call: TRBV6-5; clone_size: .; cdr3_aa: ASSDRQDEQF
j_call: TRBJ1-5; v_call: TRBV28; clone_size: .; cdr3_aa: ASSSPLGLNSNQPQH
j_call: TRBJ2-7; v_call: TRBV4-1; clone_size: .; cdr3_aa: ARGASSYEQY
j_call: TRBJ2-7; v_call: TRBV6-5; clone_size: .; cdr3_aa: ASSTTSYEQY
j_call: TRBJ2-7; v_call: TRBV5-1; clone_size: .; cdr3_aa: ASSLAQTYEQY
j_call: TRBJ2-7; v_call: TRBV28; clone_size: .; cdr3_aa: ASSLRTGRLTYEQY
j_call: TRBJ1-2; v_call: TRBV5-1; clone_size: .; cdr3_aa: ASSNRTGGANYGYT
j_call: TRBJ2-7; v_call: TRBV5-1; clone_size: .; cdr3_aa: ASSLDRGSEQY